Each of the 2 T cell receptor beta chains below was sequenced from the same sample in a study of T cells after yellow fever vaccination (dated by TCRdb to about 2019). In the paper's terms, the treatment or condition label means: live attenuated yellow fever vaccine strain. The library came from 5' RACE. The sequencing machine was an Illumina HiSeq 2500. Through fastp at Q25 and MiXCR, TCRdb rebuilt clones from the public reads, retaining in-frame beta chains. Duplicate CDR3 protein sequences are folded into a single record with the most common DNA and genes. This sample gives about 300,000 distinct CDR3 sequences in total; around 6.8% of them show up just once. Of the sample, around 17% is held by the ten largest clones. Sequencing was performed on PBMCs, taken 35 to 50 days after the first yellow fever vaccination. The receptors here all came from a man younger than 30 who received the YFV17D yellow fever vaccine.

This clonotype was found many times. The CDR3 loop is CASSLFLAGGGETQYF. The DNA of the CDR3 is TGTGCCAGCAGCTTATTCCTAGCGGGGGGCGGGGAGACCCAGTACTTC. The V gene is TRBV7-2, the J gene TRBJ2-5, with TRBD2 matching 11 bases. The J segment lost 5 bases and the V segment lost 2 bases, leaving 7 bases of the junction unmatched. This CDR3 region has 16 residues. The germline V gene encodes CDR1 SGHTA and CDR2 FQGNSA.

The chain links TRBV18 to TRBJ1-6; D might be TRBD1 (6 bases). This CDR3 has 14 residues. The V gene lost 6 bases and the J gene lost 7 bases, with 13 bases spanning the gap. Germline V gene sequence: CDR1 KGHSH, CDR2 LQKENI. The DNA of the CDR3 is TGTGCCAGCTCTACCCGGACAGCAAATTCACCCCTCCACTTT. Its translation: CASSTRTANSPLHF.